A single sample gave rise to the 23 T cell receptor beta chains below, sequenced in a study of shared clonotypes between healthy human individuals. The method was immunoSEQ multiplex PCR; TCRdb's version includes in-frame clones alone and lacks a portion of them. The sample has over a million clones; about 96% are singletons. Sequencing was done on a sample of naive CD4+ T cells sorted from blood. Subset noted: CD45RA+ positively selected. Every receptor here comes from a young man in good health.

The rearrangement joins TRBV7-9 to TRBJ1-5, with unresolved D. From germline, CDR1 is SEHNR and CDR2 FQNEAQ (reference sequence). The CDR3 runs to 15 residues. Trimming shortened V by 5 bases and J by 11 bases, and 22 bases separated the two germline ends. In nucleotides, the CDR3 is TGTGCCAGCAGCCCGATATTCGAGCCCCCGAAGGCCCAGCATTTT. Protein sequence: CASSPIFEPPKAQHF.

Only one count was recorded for this clone. V gene TRBV18 combines with J gene TRBJ2-7; D tentatively fits TRBD1 or TRBD2 (6 bases each). The CDR3 consists of 13 residues. The V gene's germline CDR1 is KGHSH and CDR2 LQKENI. The ends were cut back, 3 bases at V and 5 bases at J, with 11 bases in the middle. This CDR3 reads CASSPRGADEQYF. As DNA, the CDR3 is TGTGCCAGCTCACCTAGGGGGGCGGACGAGCAGTACTTC.

This clone has a single count. This rearrangement joins TRBV29-1 to TRBJ2-5, with D possibly TRBD2 on 5 matching bases. Trimming shortened V by 7 bases and J by 4 bases, and 13 bases separated the two germline ends. The CDR3 covers 12 residues. Germline loops: CDR1 SQVTM, CDR2 ANQGSEA. The CDR3 sequence: CSAELVRETQYF. The CDR3 DNA sequence: TGCAGCGCCGAACTAGTCAGAGAGACCCAGTACTTC.

This clone was seen once. J is TRBJ1-4 and V is TRBV19, with no clear D. There are 14 residues in the CDR3. V lost 7 bases and J 5 bases, leaving 14 bases between the germline ends. Looked up from germline, CDR1 is LNHDA and CDR2 is SQIVND (reference sequence). CDR3 nucleotides: TGTGCCAGTAACAACCGGGGTTTGAATGAAAAACTGTTTTTT. It translates to CASNNRGLNEKLFF. The variable domain in full, with the rest retrieved from reference TRBV19 and TRBJ1-4, is DGGITQSPKYLFRKEGQNVTLSCEQNLNHDAMYWYRQDPGQGLRLIYYSQIVNDFQKGDIAEGYSVSREKKESFPLTVTSAQKNPTAFYLCASNNRGLNEKLFFGSGTQLSVL.

This sequence joins TRBV5-1 and TRBJ2-2, with 10 positions matching TRBD1. CDR3 length: 14 residues. Trimming at V came to 5 bases and at J to 7 bases, leaving 5 bases not matched to a gene. The germline CDR1 and CDR2 sequences are SGHRS and YFSETQ. The CDR3 DNA reads as TGCGCCAGCAGACAGACAGGGGGCGGCGGGGAGCTGTTTTTT. Translated, it gives CASRQTGGGGELFF.

The rearrangement joins TRBV27 to TRBJ2-1; TRBD1 matches at 8 bases. Trimming at V came to 5 bases and at J to 6 bases, leaving 3 bases not matched to a gene. The CDR3 covers 13 residues. From germline, CDR1 is MNHEY and CDR2 SMNVEV (reference sequence). The CDR3 sequence: CASSRQGSNEQFF. CDR3 nucleotide sequence: TGTGCCAGCAGTCGACAGGGGTCCAATGAGCAGTTCTTC.

As for this clone: Other DNA sequences within the sample encode an identical CDR3. The V and J genes are TRBV7-2 and TRBJ1-2; 7 nucleotides match TRBD1. The germline V gene has CDR1 SGHTA and CDR2 FQGNSA. The V segment lost 5 bases and the J segment 2 bases; nucleotides outside the gene matches: 5. The CDR3 totals 14 residues. CDR3 loop: CASSPTGANYGYTF. As DNA, the CDR3 is TGTGCCAGCAGCCCAACAGGGGCCAACTATGGCTACACCTTC.

Note on this clone: One end of the junction fails to match germline, which may point to a read error. V gene TRBV7-7 combines with J gene TRBJ2-5, with D perhaps TRBD2 (6 bases). CDR3 length: 14 residues. The germline gives CDR1 SSHAT, CDR2 FNYEAQ (reference sequence). CDR3 region: CASSRERFQETQYF. The CDR3 DNA sequence: TGTGCTAGCAGCCGGGAGCGGTTCCAAGAGACCCAGTACTTC.

The chain couples TRBV21-1 to TRBJ2-1; TRBD2 reflects the table's D call only, with no check against the DNA. TRBV21-1 is shown as a pseudogene. This CDR3 spans 19 amino acids. In nucleotides, the CDR3 is TGTGCCAGCAGCAAAGGGCTAGCGGGAGGGCCTCGCTCCTACAATGAGCAGTTCTTC. Translating it yields CASSKGLAGGPRSYNEQFF.

This chain uses TRBV2 with TRBJ2-1; D call uncertain. Germline V lookup: CDR1 SNHLY, CDR2 FYNNEI. The CDR3 covers 11 residues. Between the trimmed V and J ends, which lost 3 bases and 8 bases, there was a span of 5 bases. This CDR3 reads CASSEWYEQFF. The CDR3, as DNA: TGTGCCAGCAGTGAGTGGTATGAGCAGTTCTTC.

The chain employs TRBV11-2 and TRBJ2-3, with 9 bases aligning to TRBD2. Looked up from germline, CDR1 is SGHAT and CDR2 is FQNNGV. The CDR3 extends over 15 amino acids. With 8 bases clipped from V and 1 base from J, the junction kept 7 bases outside the gene matches. The CDR3 DNA is TGTGCCAGCGCCAGAGCGGGAGGACGCACAGATACGCAGTATTTT. Its protein is CASARAGGRTDTQYF.

The CDR3 loop reads CASSFVAGGNQETQYF. Here the CDR3 DNA reads TGCGCCAGCAGCTTTGTAGCGGGGGGGAACCAAGAGACCCAGTACTTC. The rearrangement links TRBV5-1 to TRBJ2-5, with 11 bases identical to TRBD2. The J segment lost 0 bases and the V segment lost 2 bases, leaving 3 bases of the junction unmatched. The germline CDR1 and CDR2 sequences are SGHRS and YFSETQ. The CDR3 length is 16 residues. The full variable domain, rest sourced from reference TRBV5-1 and TRBJ2-5, is KAGVTQTPRYLIKTRGQQVTLSCSPISGHRSVSWYQQTPGQGLQFLFEYFSETQRNKGNFPGRFSGRQFSNSRSEMNVSTLELGDSALYLCASSFVAGGNQETQYFGPGTRLLVL.

This chain links TRBV7-2 with TRBJ2-7; the match to TRBD2 covers 8 bases. V lost 3 bases to trimming and J lost 4 bases; unmatched junction nucleotides: 8. From germline, CDR1 is SGHTA and CDR2 FQGNSA. CDR3 length equals 15 residues. CDR3 DNA sequence: TGTGCCAGCAGCTTTACCGGGAGGGAAATATACGAGCAGTACTTC. This sequence encodes CASSFTGREIYEQYF.

This clone has just one count. This chain joins TRBV9 and TRBJ2-3; D unresolved. Germline assignment: CDR1 SGDLS and CDR2 YYNGEE. The germline V and J ends were trimmed by 0 bases and 2 bases, with 10 bases remaining between them. This CDR3 has 15 amino acids. CDR3 sequence (DNA): TGTGCCAGCAGCGTAGTAGGATGGGCCACAGATACGCAGTATTTT. As protein: CASSVVGWATDTQYF.

The V and J genes are TRBV27 and TRBJ1-5; no firm D call. Germline values: CDR1 MNHEY, CDR2 SMNVEV (reference sequence). Trimming shortened V by 5 bases and J by 4 bases, and 12 bases separated the two germline ends. The CDR3 has 14 residues. The CDR3 loop is CASSVVSKNQPQHF. Written as DNA, the CDR3 is TGTGCCAGCAGTGTGGTATCAAAAAATCAGCCCCAGCATTTT.

This clone was observed a single time. V is TRBV28 and J is TRBJ2-7; D remains unclear. The germline V and J ends were trimmed by 0 bases and 6 bases, with 6 bases remaining between them. In germline, CDR1 is MDHEN, CDR2 SYDVKM. This CDR3 contains 12 residues. The CDR3 DNA reads TGTGCCAGCAGTTTATGGATAACCGAGCAGTACTTC. Translating gives CASSLWITEQYF.

V usage is TRBV4-3 and J usage is TRBJ1-2, with D perhaps TRBD1 (5 bases). The CDR3 sequence is 15 residues long. Trimming pared 0 bases from V and 4 bases from J, leaving 12 bases between. Germline assignment: CDR1 LGHNA and CDR2 YSLEER. CDR3 residues: CASSQDWGVGYGYTF. CDR3 nucleotides: TGCGCCAGCAGCCAAGATTGGGGGGTGGGCTATGGCTACACCTTC.

The chain uses TRBV5-1 and TRBJ1-3; 7 bases line up with TRBD1. The CDR3 runs 16 residues. J gave up 0 bases and V 2 bases, and 5 bases lay outside the gene matches. Germline loops: CDR1 SGHRS, CDR2 YFSETQ. CDR3 residues: CASSLGQESSGNTIYF. The CDR3 nucleotides read TGCGCCAGCAGCTTAGGACAGGAGAGCTCTGGAAACACCATATATTTT.

The chain uses TRBV28 and TRBJ1-1; D ambiguous. Trimming removed 6 bases from V and 5 bases from J, with 13 bases in between. The CDR3 length is 13 residues. The germline V gene encodes CDR1 MDHEN and CDR2 SYDVKM. The CDR3: CASRPSSWTEAFF. The CDR3 bases are TGTGCCAGCAGACCCTCCTCCTGGACTGAAGCTTTCTTT.

This chain uses TRBV7-8 with TRBJ2-1; D may be TRBD1 (6 bases). From germline, CDR1 is SGHVS and CDR2 FQNEAQ. The CDR3 is 14 residues long. V lost 5 bases to trimming and J lost 9 bases, with 17 bases between them. CDR3 amino acids: CASSRLTTGSEQFF. The CDR3 nucleotides read TGTGCCAGCAGCCGCCTGACGACAGGTAGTGAGCAGTTCTTC. The variable domain in full, completed from reference TRBV7-8 and TRBJ2-1, reads GAGVSQSPRYKVAKRGQDVALRCDPISGHVSLFWYQQALGQGPEFLTYFQNEAQLDKSGLPSDRFFAERPEGSVSTLKIQRTQQEDSAVYLCASSRLTTGSEQFFGPGTRLTVL.

The genes are TRBV10-3 and TRBJ1-4, with TRBD1 matching 7 bases. The CDR3 extends over 14 amino acids. V gave up 6 bases and J gave up 1 base; unmatched junction bases: 2. The germline V gene encodes CDR1 ENHRY and CDR2 SYGVKD. The CDR3 region has the DNA TGTGCCATCAGAGACAGGGAAACTAATGAAAAACTGTTTTTT. Residues: CAIRDRETNEKLFF.

Note on this clone: The same CDR3 arises from other DNA sequences in this sample as well. The chain uses TRBV6-5 and TRBJ2-7; tentative D call: TRBD1 (6 bases). The ends were cut back, 6 bases at V and 3 bases at J, with 9 bases in the middle. The CDR3 runs to 12 residues. The V gene's germline CDR1 is MNHEY and CDR2 SVGAGI. CDR3 sequence reads: CASRKDSYEQYF. The CDR3 bases are TGTGCCAGCAGGAAGGACAGCTACGAGCAGTACTTC.

V gene TRBV28 combines with J gene TRBJ1-2; unclear D gene. Trimming took 4 bases from V and 3 from J, leaving 18 bases between them. CDR3 length equals 16 residues. CDR1 MDHEN and CDR2 SYDVKM come from the germline V gene. CDR3 region: CASSSPLGLLHYGYTF. The CDR3 DNA follows: TGTGCCAGCAGTTCCCCCCTAGGCCTTCTACACTATGGCTACACCTTC.